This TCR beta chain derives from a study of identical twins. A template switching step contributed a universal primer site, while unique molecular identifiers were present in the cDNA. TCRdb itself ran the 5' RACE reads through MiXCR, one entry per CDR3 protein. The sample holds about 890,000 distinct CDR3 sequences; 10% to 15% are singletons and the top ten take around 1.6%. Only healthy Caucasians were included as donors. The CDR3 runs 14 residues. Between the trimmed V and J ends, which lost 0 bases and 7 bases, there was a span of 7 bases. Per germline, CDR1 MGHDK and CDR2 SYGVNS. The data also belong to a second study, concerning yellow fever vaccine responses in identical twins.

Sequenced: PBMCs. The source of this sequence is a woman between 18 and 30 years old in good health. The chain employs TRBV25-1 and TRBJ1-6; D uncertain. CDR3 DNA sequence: TGTGCCAGCAGTGAATATCATGGGAATTCACCCCTCCACTTT. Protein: CASSEYHGNSPLHF.